Each of the 22 T cell receptor beta chains below was sequenced from the same sample in a study of blood T cell repertoires in COVID-19. Sequencing was performed with immunoSEQ multiplex PCR; in TCRdb, only in-frame clones are kept and a portion is missing. The sample has hundreds of thousands of clones; over 75% are singletons. Sequencing was carried out using PBMCs or T cells enriched from blood (not recorded which). These receptors came from a man aged 25 to 45 with acute COVID-19.

This clone occurred a few times. V and J are TRBV2 and TRBJ1-5; TRBD1 aligns across 9 bases. The CDR3 loop spans 16 amino acids. The ends lost 4 bases at V and 1 base at J; junction bases unmatched: 5. Germline V gives CDR1 SNHLY, CDR2 FYNNEI. The CDR3 protein is CASSGGTGQSNQPQHF. The CDR3 coding sequence is TGTGCCAGCAGTGGGGGGACAGGGCAGAGCAATCAGCCCCAGCATTTT. The whole variable domain, filled in from reference TRBV2 and TRBJ1-5, reads EPEVTQTPSHQVTQMGQEVILRCVPISNHLYFYWYRQILGQKVEFLVSFYNNEISEKSEIFDDQFSVERPDGSNFTLKIRSTKLEDSAMYFCASSGGTGQSNQPQHFGDGTRLSIL.

CDR3 sequence reads: CASSHPGGYGYTF. CDR3 in DNA: TGTGCCAGCAGTCATCCAGGGGGGTATGGCTACACCTTC. This chain connects TRBV7-9 to TRBJ1-2; TRBD1 matches 7 bases. The germline gives CDR1 SEHNR, CDR2 FQNEAQ (reference sequence). Trimming at V came to 6 bases and at J to 5 bases, leaving 6 bases not matched to a gene. The CDR3 is 13 amino acids.

The chain has TRBV7-9 and TRBJ2-1, with TRBD1 matching over 7 bases. Germline-derived CDR1 and CDR2 are SEHNR and FQNEAQ (reference sequence). The J segment lost 5 bases and the V segment lost 5 bases, leaving 9 bases of the junction unmatched. The CDR3 contains 15 residues. The CDR3: CASSANRGTDNEQFF. The CDR3 DNA sequence: TGTGCCAGCAGCGCCAACAGGGGAACGGACAATGAGCAGTTCTTC. The whole variable domain, remainder taken from reference TRBV7-9 and TRBJ2-1, is DTGVSQNPRHKITKRGQNVTFRCDPISEHNRLYWYRQTLGQGPEFLTYFQNEAQLEKSRLLSDRFSAERPKGSFSTLEIQRTEQGDSAMYLCASSANRGTDNEQFFGPGTRLTVL.

V is TRBV9 and J is TRBJ2-7; no reliable D call. The V and J ends lost 0 bases and 6 bases respectively, with 13 bases between them. Germline V CDR1 and CDR2: SGDLS, YYNGEE. The CDR3 runs to 14 residues. In nucleotides, the CDR3 is TGTGCCAGCAGCGTAGGACTTCTTCCCCTCGAGCAGTACTTC. Translating it yields CASSVGLLPLEQYF.

The rearrangement links TRBV6-4 to TRBJ2-6; tentatively, D is TRBD1 (6 bases). The CDR3 covers 16 residues. Germline loops: CDR1 MRHNA, CDR2 SNTAGT. Trimming pared 0 bases from V and 0 bases from J, leaving 6 bases between. CDR3 nucleotide sequence: TGTGCCAGCAGTGACTCAGGGGGCTCTGGGGCCAACGTCCTGACTTTC. Its translation is CASSDSGGSGANVLTF.

This clone was observed once. Other DNA sequences in the sample encode the same CDR3. The chain joins TRBV5-1 to TRBJ2-2; 8 bases align to TRBD1. The CDR3 is 15 amino acids. Per the germline V gene, CDR1 is SGHRS and CDR2 is YFSETQ. Trimming took 4 bases from V and 4 from J; bases not matched to a gene: 6. For the CDR3, the DNA is TGCGCCAGCAGCCCCGGAACAGGGGGCACCGGGGAGCTGTTTTTT. As protein: CASSPGTGGTGELFF.

This clone was counted once. The CDR3 DNA sequence: TGCGCCAGCAGCGTGGGACAGGGGGCTCCGAACACCGGGGAGCTGTTTTTT. Protein: CASSVGQGAPNTGELFF. J is TRBJ2-2 and V is TRBV5-1, with 12 positions matching TRBD1. The ends lost 4 bases at V and 0 bases at J; junction bases unmatched: 4. The CDR3 sequence is 17 residues long. Per germline, CDR1 SGHRS and CDR2 YFSETQ. The variable domain in full, with the rest retrieved from reference TRBV5-1 and TRBJ2-2, is KAGVTQTPRYLIKTRGQQVTLSCSPISGHRSVSWYQQTPGQGLQFLFEYFSETQRNKGNFPGRFSGRQFSNSRSEMNVSTLELGDSALYLCASSVGQGAPNTGELFFGEGSRLTVL.

The J gene is TRBJ1-1, the V gene TRBV6-1, with TRBD1 matching over 8 bases. CDR3 size: 17 residues. Per germline, CDR1 MNHNS and CDR2 SASEGT. J was trimmed by 4 bases and V by 4 bases; bases with no gene match: 14. As DNA, the CDR3 is TGTGCCAGCAGTGGGCGGGTGAACAGGGGGTTCGGCACTGAAGCTTTCTTT. Encoded protein: CASSGRVNRGFGTEAFF.

The chain is built from TRBV21-1 and TRBJ2-5; the DNA was not used to check the table's D call, TRBD1. TRBV21-1 is shown as a pseudogene. The CDR3 is 20 residues long. The CDR3 reads CASSKGRQGARRGRRETQYF. DNA of the CDR3: TGTGCCAGCAGCAAAGGGCGCCAGGGGGCGCGGAGAGGTCGTAGGGAGACCCAGTACTTC.

The J gene is TRBJ2-1, the V gene TRBV9, with D maybe TRBD2 (7 bases). Germline values: CDR1 SGDLS, CDR2 YYNGEE. The CDR3 contains 15 residues. V was clipped by 4 bases and J by 5 bases, with 16 bases between them. Here the CDR3 DNA reads TGTGCCAGCAGCTTCTACGGGGGGCCTGACAATGAGCAGTTCTTC. Translation: CASSFYGGPDNEQFF.

The rearrangement links TRBV5-1 to TRBJ2-2, with D possibly matching TRBD2 (7 bases). Germline V gives CDR1 SGHRS, CDR2 YFSETQ. Trimming took off 5 bases at V and 5 bases at J, with 19 bases between the two ends. The CDR3 has 16 amino acids. CDR3 sequence: CASSPVSGGDTGELFF. In nucleotides, the CDR3 is TGCGCCAGCAGTCCCGTTTCGGGGGGCGATACCGGGGAGCTGTTTTTT.

This clone was seen repeatedly, ten times or more. The V and J genes are TRBV5-1 and TRBJ1-6, with 8 nucleotides matching TRBD1. CDR1 is SGHRS, CDR2 YFSETQ, per germline. The junction had 10 bases not matched to a gene; V was cut back by 4 bases and J by 7 bases. CDR3 length equals 16 residues. CDR3 nucleotide sequence: TGCGCCAGCAGCCGCCAGGGGACAGGAATGAATTCACCCCTCCACTTT. Encoded protein: CASSRQGTGMNSPLHF.

This clone was counted once. The chain uses TRBV6-1 and TRBJ1-3, with D hard to call. Germline V gene lookup returns CDR1 MNHNS and CDR2 SASEGT. CDR3 size: 15 residues. V was cut by 1 base and J by 2 bases, with 9 bases left in between. Written as DNA, the CDR3 is TGTGCCAGCAGTGAAGTGCCAGGCGCTGGAAACACCATATATTTT. This translates into CASSEVPGAGNTIYF.

J is TRBJ2-3 and V is TRBV7-9; 10 bases fit TRBD2. Germline V gives CDR1 SEHNR, CDR2 FQNEAQ (reference sequence). This CDR3 is 16 amino acids long. The V gene end was trimmed by 5 bases and the J gene end by 4 bases; junction bases not matched to a gene: 9. CDR3 loop: CASSPEAGGRADTQYF. DNA of the CDR3: TGTGCCAGCAGCCCGGAAGCGGGGGGGAGGGCAGATACGCAGTATTTT.

This chain joins TRBV19 and TRBJ1-5, with D maybe TRBD1 (6 bases). Germline lookup yields CDR1 LNHDA and CDR2 SQIVND (reference sequence). Trimming removed 1 base at V and 1 base at J, with 14 bases between. The CDR3 totals 17 residues. The DNA for the CDR3 is TGTGCCAGTAGTATAGGTCCAGGGGTAGAGAGCAATCAGCCCCAGCATTTT. It yields the protein CASSIGPGVESNQPQHF.

The rearrangement joins TRBV10-1 to TRBJ2-1; 7 bases align to TRBD2. The germline CDR1 and CDR2 sequences are WNHNN and SYGVQD (reference sequence). V shed 4 bases, J shed 8 bases, and the junction held 11 bases outside the gene matches. This CDR3 is 15 amino acids long. DNA for the CDR3: TGCGCCAGCAGTGGCCCTGGTGAGACTAGCCATGAGCAGTTCTTC. It yields the protein CASSGPGETSHEQFF.

The V and J genes are TRBV5-1 and TRBJ2-7, with 8 nucleotides matching TRBD1. The germline gives CDR1 SGHRS, CDR2 YFSETQ. The CDR3 is made up of 16 amino acids. The V and J ends lost 0 bases and 3 bases, in that order; junction bases with no gene match: 8. This CDR3 reads CASSLEMSTGVYEQYF. DNA of the CDR3: TGCGCCAGCAGCTTGGAGATGTCGACAGGGGTCTACGAGCAGTACTTC.

This clone was recorded once. V and J are TRBV19 and TRBJ2-3; D perhaps matches TRBD1 (5 bases). CDR1 is LNHDA, CDR2 SQIVND, per germline (reference sequence). The CDR3 covers 15 residues. V was cut by 9 bases and J by 2 bases, with 18 bases left in between. The CDR3 DNA sequence: TGTGCCAGCCTTCCCAATGGGGCGACCACAGATACGCAGTATTTT. Its protein is CASLPNGATTDTQYF.

The CDR3 is CASSSRDGDYGYTF. In nucleotides, the CDR3 is TGTGCCAGCAGTTCCCGTGACGGGGACTATGGCTACACCTTC. This chain connects TRBV6-2 or TRBV6-3 to TRBJ1-2; no reliable D call. V gave up 4 bases and J gave up 3 bases, with 12 bases separating them. Per germline, CDR1 MNHEY and CDR2 SVGEGT. The CDR3 has 14 amino acids.

The rearrangement uses TRBV27 and TRBJ1-6, with D possibly being TRBD1 (5 bases). V was trimmed by 6 bases and J by 7 bases, leaving 13 bases between them. The CDR3 has 14 residues. Germline V lookup: CDR1 MNHEY, CDR2 SMNVEV (reference sequence). As DNA, the CDR3 is TGTGCCAGCAGCCCGGGGGGAGGAAATTCACCCCTCCACTTT. Translation: CASSPGGGNSPLHF.

The rearrangement links TRBV11-2 to TRBJ2-2; 9 bases are shared with TRBD2. The germline CDR1 and CDR2 sequences are SGHAT and FQNNGV. CDR3 length equals 16 residues. Germline trimming cut 1 base from V and 5 bases from J; bases unmatched to any gene: 5. CDR3 region: CASSLGAGGWTGELFF. CDR3 coding DNA: TGTGCCAGCAGCTTAGGAGCGGGGGGCTGGACCGGGGAGCTGTTTTTT.

This clone was picked up a small number of times. The rearrangement uses TRBV7-9 and TRBJ2-2, with 9 bases aligning to TRBD2. V gave up 6 bases and J gave up 0 bases; unmatched junction bases: 11. The CDR3 is 18 residues long. Per the germline V gene, CDR1 is SEHNR and CDR2 is FQNEAQ (reference sequence). Written as DNA, the CDR3 is TGTGCCAGCAGGAGAGGGAGTAGCGGGGGTTCGAACACCGGGGAGCTGTTTTTT. Residues: CASRRGSSGGSNTGELFF.